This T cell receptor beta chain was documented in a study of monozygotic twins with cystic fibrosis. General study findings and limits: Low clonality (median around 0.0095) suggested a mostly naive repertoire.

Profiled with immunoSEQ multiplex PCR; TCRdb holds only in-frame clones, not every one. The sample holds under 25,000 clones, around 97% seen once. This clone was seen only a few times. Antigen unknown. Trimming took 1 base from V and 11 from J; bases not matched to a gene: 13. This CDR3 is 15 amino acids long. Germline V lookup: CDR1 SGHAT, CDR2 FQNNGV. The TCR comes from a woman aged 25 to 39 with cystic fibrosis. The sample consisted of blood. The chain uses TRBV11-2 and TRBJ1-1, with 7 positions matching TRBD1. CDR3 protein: CASSLVGGGLSWAFF. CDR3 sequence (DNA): TGTGCCAGCAGCTTAGTCGGAGGGGGCTTATCTTGGGCTTTCTTT.